Sequencing of this T cell receptor (beta chain) was carried out in a study of shared clonotypes between healthy human individuals. Study background: Sampling drew on donors who were a couple of women and three men aged 18 to 49. The study's findings and limits: Memory subsets generally showed lower estimated richness than naive subsets.

Into CD45RA+ naive and CD45RA-negative memory subsets, the CD4+ cells were split. Germline loops: CDR1 SSHAT, CDR2 FNYEAQ (reference sequence). This CDR3 spans 13 amino acids. V lost 4 bases and J 3 bases, leaving 6 bases between the germline ends. As concerns this clone: The antigen remains unidentified.

An assay was performed, and its level was deep. The repertoire was sequenced with immunoSEQ multiplex PCR; TCRdb's copy has only in-frame clones and lacks some. This repertoire shows approximately 1,500,000 clones, roughly 96% found once; its top ten account for approximately 1.1%. Sequences were obtained from naive CD4+ T cells sorted from blood. Indicated subset: CD45RA+ positively selected. The chain employs TRBV7-7 and TRBJ2-2; D is unresolved. The origin of this receptor is a man in his thirties or forties in good health. CDR3 sequence reads: CASSSGHTGELFF. In DNA, the CDR3 is TGTGCCAGCAGCTCTGGACACACCGGGGAGCTGTTTTTT.